The source of this T cell receptor beta chain is a study of T-cell reconstitution after alpha-beta-depleted transplantation in children. Study-level findings and limits: Recipient T cells and thymic progenitors that survived gave rise to the high TCRbeta diversity observed at day 60 in some patients. About two months after transplant, alpha-beta T cells reportedly came from several hundred expanded graft clones. T-cell numbers and diversity one year post-transplant derived largely from freshly generated T cells.

The TCRbeta library incorporated unique molecular identifiers. TCRdb passed the PCR reads through MiXCR, listing each CDR3 protein once. The sample holds some 830,000 distinct CDR3 sequences, roughly 16% seen once. This CDR3 is built from 15 residues. Germline-derived CDR1 and CDR2 are MNHNS and SASEGT. After removal of 6 bases from V and 2 bases from J, the junction contained 6 bases not matched to a gene. This clonotype has more than one count but fewer than ten. Antigen specificity is unknown. Sample: PBMCs, mostly from graft donor cells, taken 360 days after TCRalphabeta/CD19-depleted stem cell transplant. The receptor was isolated from a male patient under 18 who had a stem cell transplant for acute lymphoblastic leukemia, so the T cells may come from the graft donor. The chain links TRBV6-1 to TRBJ2-7, with 11 bases aligning to TRBD2. The CDR3 DNA reads as TGTGCCAGCAGGAAAACTAGCGGGAGTCCCTACGAGCAGTACTTC. Translated: CASRKTSGSPYEQYF.